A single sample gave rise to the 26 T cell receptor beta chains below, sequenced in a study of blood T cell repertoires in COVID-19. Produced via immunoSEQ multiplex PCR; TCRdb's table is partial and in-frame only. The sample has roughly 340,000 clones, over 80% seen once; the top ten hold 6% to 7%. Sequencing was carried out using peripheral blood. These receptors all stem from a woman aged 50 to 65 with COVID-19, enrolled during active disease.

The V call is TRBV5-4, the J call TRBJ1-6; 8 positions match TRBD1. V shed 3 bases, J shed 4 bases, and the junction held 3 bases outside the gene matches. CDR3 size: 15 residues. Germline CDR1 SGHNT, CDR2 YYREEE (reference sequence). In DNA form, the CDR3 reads TGTGCCAGCAGCTATAGGACAGGGTATAATTCACCCCTCCACTTT. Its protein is CASSYRTGYNSPLHF.

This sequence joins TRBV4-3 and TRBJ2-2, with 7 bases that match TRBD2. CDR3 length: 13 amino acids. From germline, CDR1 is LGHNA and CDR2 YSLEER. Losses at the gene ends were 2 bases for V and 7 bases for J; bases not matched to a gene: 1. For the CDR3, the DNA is TGCGCCAGCAGCCAAAGCGGGGACGGGGAGCTGTTTTTT. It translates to CASSQSGDGELFF.

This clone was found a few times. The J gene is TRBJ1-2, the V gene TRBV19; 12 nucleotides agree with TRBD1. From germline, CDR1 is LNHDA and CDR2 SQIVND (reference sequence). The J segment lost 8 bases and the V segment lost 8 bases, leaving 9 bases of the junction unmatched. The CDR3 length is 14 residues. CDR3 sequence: CASSAGQGAGGYTF. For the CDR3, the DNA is TGTGCCAGTTCGGCGGGACAGGGGGCTGGGGGCTACACCTTC.

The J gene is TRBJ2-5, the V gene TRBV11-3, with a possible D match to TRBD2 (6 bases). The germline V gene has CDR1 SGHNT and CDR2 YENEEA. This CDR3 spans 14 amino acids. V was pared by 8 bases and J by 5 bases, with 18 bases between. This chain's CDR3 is CASALSNGGETQYF. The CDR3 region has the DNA TGTGCCAGCGCCTTATCCAATGGGGGGGAGACCCAGTACTTC.

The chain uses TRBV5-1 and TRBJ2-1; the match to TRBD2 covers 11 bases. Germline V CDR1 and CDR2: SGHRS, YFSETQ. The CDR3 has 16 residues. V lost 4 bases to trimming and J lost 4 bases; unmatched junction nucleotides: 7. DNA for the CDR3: TGCGCCAGCAGCCGAGGACTAGCGGGCCTTTACAATGAGCAGTTCTTC. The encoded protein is CASSRGLAGLYNEQFF. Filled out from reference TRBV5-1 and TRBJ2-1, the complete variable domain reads KAGVTQTPRYLIKTRGQQVTLSCSPISGHRSVSWYQQTPGQGLQFLFEYFSETQRNKGNFPGRFSGRQFSNSRSEMNVSTLELGDSALYLCASSRGLAGLYNEQFFGPGTRLTVL.

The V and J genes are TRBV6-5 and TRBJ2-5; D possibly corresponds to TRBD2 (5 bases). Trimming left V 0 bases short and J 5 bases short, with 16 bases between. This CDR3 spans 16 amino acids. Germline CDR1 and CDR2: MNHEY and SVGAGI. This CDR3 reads CASSYSPLAPGETQYF. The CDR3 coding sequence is TGTGCCAGCAGTTACTCGCCGTTAGCCCCGGGGGAGACCCAGTACTTC.

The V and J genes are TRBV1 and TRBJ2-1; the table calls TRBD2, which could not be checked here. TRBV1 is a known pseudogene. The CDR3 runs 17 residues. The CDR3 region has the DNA TGCACCAGCAGCCAAGAATTTGCGCGAGATTCCTACAATGAGCAGTTCTTC. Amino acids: CTSSQEFARDSYNEQFF.

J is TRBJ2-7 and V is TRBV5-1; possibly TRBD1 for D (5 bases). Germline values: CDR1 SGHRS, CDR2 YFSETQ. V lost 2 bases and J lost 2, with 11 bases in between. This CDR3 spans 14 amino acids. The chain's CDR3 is CASSFNDRTYEQYF. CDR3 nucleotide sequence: TGCGCCAGCAGCTTCAATGACAGAACCTACGAGCAGTACTTC.

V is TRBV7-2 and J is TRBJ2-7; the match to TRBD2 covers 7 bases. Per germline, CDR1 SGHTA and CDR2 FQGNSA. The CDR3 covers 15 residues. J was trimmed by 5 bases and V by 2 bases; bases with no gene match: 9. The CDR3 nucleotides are TGTGCCAGCAGCTTACGAACCGGGACTAACAACGAGCAGTACTTC. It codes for CASSLRTGTNNEQYF.

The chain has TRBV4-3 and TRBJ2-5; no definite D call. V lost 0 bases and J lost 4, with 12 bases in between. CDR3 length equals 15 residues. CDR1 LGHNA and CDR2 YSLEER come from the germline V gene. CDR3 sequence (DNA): TGCGCCAGCAGCCAAGATTTCAGGCCGCGAGAGACCCAGTACTTC. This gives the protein CASSQDFRPRETQYF.

The CDR3 DNA is TGTGCCGGCAAGCGGGATTACACCGGGGAGCTGTTTTTT. Translated: CAGKRDYTGELFF. The chain has TRBV6-6 and TRBJ2-2; 7 bases are shared with TRBD2. Losses at the gene ends were 11 bases for V and 3 bases for J; bases not matched to a gene: 6. The CDR3 is 13 amino acids. CDR1 and CDR2 from the germline V gene are MNHNY and SVGAGI (reference sequence).

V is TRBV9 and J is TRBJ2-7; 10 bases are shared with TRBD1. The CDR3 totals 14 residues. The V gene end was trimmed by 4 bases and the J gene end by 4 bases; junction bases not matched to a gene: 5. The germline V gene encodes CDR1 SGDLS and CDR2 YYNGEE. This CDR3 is CASSLTGGGYEQYF. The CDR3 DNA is TGTGCCAGCAGCCTGACAGGGGGCGGGTACGAGCAGTACTTC.

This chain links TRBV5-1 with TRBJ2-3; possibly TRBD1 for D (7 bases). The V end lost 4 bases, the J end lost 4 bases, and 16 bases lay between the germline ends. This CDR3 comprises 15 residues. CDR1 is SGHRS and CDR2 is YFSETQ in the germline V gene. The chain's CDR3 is CASSPPRGDADTQYF. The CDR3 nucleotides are TGCGCCAGCAGCCCTCCCAGGGGGGATGCAGATACGCAGTATTTT. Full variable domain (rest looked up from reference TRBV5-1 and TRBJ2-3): KAGVTQTPRYLIKTRGQQVTLSCSPISGHRSVSWYQQTPGQGLQFLFEYFSETQRNKGNFPGRFSGRQFSNSRSEMNVSTLELGDSALYLCASSPPRGDADTQYFGPGTRLTVL.

The CDR3 nucleotides are TGTGCCAGCAGTGAAGGTGGCGGGAGGGCCGCTGAGACCCAGTACTTC. Encoded protein: CASSEGGGRAAETQYF. V is TRBV6-1 and J is TRBJ2-5; 9 positions agree with TRBD2. J gave up 5 bases and V 1 base, and 8 bases lay outside the gene matches. The CDR3 has 16 amino acids. From germline, CDR1 is MNHNS and CDR2 SASEGT.

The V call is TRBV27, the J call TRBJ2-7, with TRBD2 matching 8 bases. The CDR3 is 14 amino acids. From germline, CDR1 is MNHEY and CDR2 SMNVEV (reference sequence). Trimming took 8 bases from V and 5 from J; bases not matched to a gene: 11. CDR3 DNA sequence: TGTGCCAGCGGACCGGGAGGGCCTGAACACGAGCAGTACTTC. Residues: CASGPGGPEHEQYF.

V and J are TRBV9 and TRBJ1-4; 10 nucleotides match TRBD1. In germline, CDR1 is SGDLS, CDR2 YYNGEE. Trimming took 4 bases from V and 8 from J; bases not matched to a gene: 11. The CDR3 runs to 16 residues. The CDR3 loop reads CASSSLGTGVFEKLFF. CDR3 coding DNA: TGTGCCAGCAGCTCCCTAGGGACAGGGGTTTTCGAAAAACTGTTTTTT.

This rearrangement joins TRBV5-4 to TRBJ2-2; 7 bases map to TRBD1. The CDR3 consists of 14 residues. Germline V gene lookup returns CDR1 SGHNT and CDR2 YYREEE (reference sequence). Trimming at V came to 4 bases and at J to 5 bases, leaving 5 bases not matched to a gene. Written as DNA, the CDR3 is TGTGCCAGCAGCGGGCAGACAGGGACCGGGGAGCTGTTTTTT. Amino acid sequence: CASSGQTGTGELFF. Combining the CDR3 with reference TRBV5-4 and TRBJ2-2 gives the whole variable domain ETGVTQSPTHLIKTRGQQVTLRCSSQSGHNTVSWYQQALGQGPQFIFQYYREEENGRGNFPPRFSGLQFPNYSSELNVNALELDDSALYLCASSGQTGTGELFFGEGSRLTVL.

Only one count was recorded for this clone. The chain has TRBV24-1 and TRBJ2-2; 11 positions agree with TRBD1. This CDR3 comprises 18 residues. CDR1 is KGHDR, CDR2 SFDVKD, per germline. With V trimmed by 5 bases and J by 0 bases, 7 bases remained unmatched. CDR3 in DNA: TGTGCCACCAGTGCCCGGGACAGGGGGTCCCCGAACACCGGGGAGCTGTTTTTT. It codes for CATSARDRGSPNTGELFF.

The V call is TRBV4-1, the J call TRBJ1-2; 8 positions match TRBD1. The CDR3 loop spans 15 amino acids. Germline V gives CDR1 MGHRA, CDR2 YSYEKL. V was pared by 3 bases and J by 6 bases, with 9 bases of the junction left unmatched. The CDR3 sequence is CASSHLTTGVNGYTF. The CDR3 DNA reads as TGCGCCAGCAGCCACCTAACGACAGGGGTAAATGGCTACACCTTC.

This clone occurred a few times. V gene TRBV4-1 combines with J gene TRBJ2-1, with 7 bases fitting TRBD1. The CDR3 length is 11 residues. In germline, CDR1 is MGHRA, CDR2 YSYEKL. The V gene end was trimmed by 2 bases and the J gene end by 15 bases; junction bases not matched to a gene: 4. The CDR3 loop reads CASSQFDRAFF. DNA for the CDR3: TGCGCCAGCAGCCAATTCGACAGGGCGTTCTTC.

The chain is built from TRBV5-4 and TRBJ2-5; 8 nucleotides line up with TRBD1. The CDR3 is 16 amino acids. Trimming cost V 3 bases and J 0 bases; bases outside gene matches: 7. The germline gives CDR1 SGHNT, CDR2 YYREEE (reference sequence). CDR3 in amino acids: CASSSGQGAYQETQYF. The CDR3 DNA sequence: TGTGCCAGCAGCTCCGGCCAGGGGGCATACCAAGAGACCCAGTACTTC. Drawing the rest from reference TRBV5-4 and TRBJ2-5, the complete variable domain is ETGVTQSPTHLIKTRGQQVTLRCSSQSGHNTVSWYQQALGQGPQFIFQYYREEENGRGNFPPRFSGLQFPNYSSELNVNALELDDSALYLCASSSGQGAYQETQYFGPGTRLLVL.

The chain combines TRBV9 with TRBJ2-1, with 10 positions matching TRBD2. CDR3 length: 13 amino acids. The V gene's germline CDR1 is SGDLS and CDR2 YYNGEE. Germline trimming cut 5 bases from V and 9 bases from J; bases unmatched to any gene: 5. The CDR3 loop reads CASSRQREGEQFF. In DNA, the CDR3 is TGTGCCAGCAGTCGCCAGCGGGAGGGTGAGCAGTTCTTC.

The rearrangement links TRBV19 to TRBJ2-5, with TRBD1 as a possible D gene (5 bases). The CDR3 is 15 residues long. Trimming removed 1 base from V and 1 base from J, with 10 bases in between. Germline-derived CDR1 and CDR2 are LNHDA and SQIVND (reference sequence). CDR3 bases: TGTGCCAGTAGTATAGGCCCCAGGGTCCAAGAGACCCAGTACTTC. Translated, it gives CASSIGPRVQETQYF. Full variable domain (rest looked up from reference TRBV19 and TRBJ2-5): DGGITQSPKYLFRKEGQNVTLSCEQNLNHDAMYWYRQDPGQGLRLIYYSQIVNDFQKGDIAEGYSVSREKKESFPLTVTSAQKNPTAFYLCASSIGPRVQETQYFGPGTRLLVL.

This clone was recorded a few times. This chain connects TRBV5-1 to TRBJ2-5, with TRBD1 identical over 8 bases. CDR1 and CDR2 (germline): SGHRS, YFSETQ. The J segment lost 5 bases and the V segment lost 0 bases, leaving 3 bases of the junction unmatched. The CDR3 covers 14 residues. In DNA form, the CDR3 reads TGCGCCAGCAGCTTGGGACAGGGGATGGAGACCCAGTACTTC. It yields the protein CASSLGQGMETQYF.

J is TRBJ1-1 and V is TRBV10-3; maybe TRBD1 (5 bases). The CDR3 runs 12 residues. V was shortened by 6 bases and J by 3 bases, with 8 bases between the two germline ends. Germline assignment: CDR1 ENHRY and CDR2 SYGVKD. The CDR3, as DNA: TGTGCCATCAGGGGGCATGACACTGAAGCTTTCTTT. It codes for CAIRGHDTEAFF.

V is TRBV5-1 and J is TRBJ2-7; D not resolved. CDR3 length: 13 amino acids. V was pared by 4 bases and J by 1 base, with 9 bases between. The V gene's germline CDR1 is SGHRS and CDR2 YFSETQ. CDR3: CASSPPLSYEQYF. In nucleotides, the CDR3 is TGCGCCAGCAGCCCCCCCCTTTCCTACGAGCAGTACTTC. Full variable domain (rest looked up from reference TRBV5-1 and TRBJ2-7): KAGVTQTPRYLIKTRGQQVTLSCSPISGHRSVSWYQQTPGQGLQFLFEYFSETQRNKGNFPGRFSGRQFSNSRSEMNVSTLELGDSALYLCASSPPLSYEQYFGPGTRLTVT.